The sample holds a few counts of the clone carrying this TCR beta chain. The target antigen is unknown. The PCR contained 60 Vbeta and 13 Jbeta primers. Some clones are missing from TCRdb's copy, which holds only in-frame ones; the method was immunoSEQ multiplex PCR. This sample has more than 60,000 clones, with roughly 70% found just once. The data derive from a study of cytomegalovirus exposure and HLA in healthy donors. Study-wide context: Sequencing of 150 million to 200 million T cells in an earlier analysis found 95 million to 120 million unique TCR beta sequences.

Study-level results: Presence/absence analyses treated sequencing depth as roughly uniform across donors. According to a later analysis, most TCR beta chains associated with CMV appeared HLA-restricted. Available immune exposure information covered CMV serostatus only.

The V gene lost 6 bases and the J gene lost 5 bases, with 19 bases spanning the gap. Germline V gene data show CDR1 as MGHDK and CDR2 as SYGVNS. The CDR3 has 15 amino acids. The TCR comes from a middle-aged man in good health and CMV-seropositive. Material: PBMCs. The V call is TRBV25-1, the J call TRBJ1-1; D remains ambiguous. Here the CDR3 reads CASRSRKNVETEAFF. CDR3 DNA sequence: TGTGCCAGCAGAAGTCGAAAAAACGTGGAGACTGAAGCTTTCTTT.